The 10 T cell receptor beta chains below were found in one sample sequenced in a study of graft-versus-host responses after intestinal transplantation. No antigen has been assigned to these receptors. Sequenced by immunoSEQ multiplex PCR; TCRdb stores in-frame clones only, minus some. Of about 110,000 clones listed, roughly 95% are singletons. The sample consisted of unstimulated CD8+ T cells sorted from spleen or lymph node cells, taken before intestinal transplant. The receptors were gathered from a human donor who received an intestinal transplant.

The chain employs TRBV4-2 and TRBJ2-2; 16 bases match TRBD2. The V gene's germline CDR1 is LGHNA and CDR2 YNFKEQ. Trimming removed 0 bases from V and 7 bases from J; junction bases left unmatched: 5. This CDR3 has 18 amino acids. This CDR3 is CASSQEIGTSGRGGELFF. The CDR3 DNA follows: TGTGCCAGCAGCCAAGAAATTGGGACTAGCGGGAGGGGCGGGGAGCTGTTTTTT.

A word on this clone: At one of its ends the junction is not consistent with the germline gene, which may arise from a read error. This specimen includes other DNA sequences encoding the same CDR3. The rearrangement joins TRBV4-2 to TRBJ2-5; TRBD1 aligns across 9 bases. Germline V gene sequence: CDR1 LGHNA, CDR2 YNFKEQ. The CDR3 contains 14 residues. The CDR3, as DNA: TGTGCCAGTAGCCAAACAGGGGGCGGTGAGACCCAGTACTTC. Protein: CASSQTGGGETQYF.

J is TRBJ2-4 and V is TRBV6-1; D is perhaps TRBD2 (5 bases). Germline assignment: CDR1 MNHNS and CDR2 SASEGT. This CDR3 region has 12 residues. V was pared by 8 bases and J by 8 bases, with 13 bases between. CDR3 amino acids: CASGQLEDIQYF. CDR3 nucleotide sequence: TGTGCCAGCGGCCAACTGGAGGACATTCAGTACTTC.

The gene calls are TRBV6-6 and TRBJ2-1, with D uncertain. The germline gives CDR1 MNHNY, CDR2 SVGAGI (reference sequence). CDR3 length: 13 residues. Trimming left V 6 bases short and J 9 bases short, with 15 bases between. The CDR3 DNA reads TGTGCCAGCAGCCCCCTCAAGCTTGGTGAGCAGTTCTTC. This encodes CASSPLKLGEQFF.

V and J are TRBV6-1 and TRBJ2-7, with a weak D call TRBD2 (5 bases). From germline, CDR1 is MNHNS and CDR2 SASEGT. The CDR3 spans 14 residues. The V gene lost 6 bases and the J gene lost 1 base, with 13 bases spanning the gap. The CDR3 bases are TGTGCCAGCAGACTAGTTGCCACTTCCTACGAGCAGTACTTC. It yields the protein CASRLVATSYEQYF.

Written as DNA, the CDR3 is TGTGCCTGGAGTGTACTGCGGGGGGTCGGTGAAAAACTGTTTTTT. It codes for CAWSVLRGVGEKLFF. The chain links TRBV30 to TRBJ1-4, with D tentatively TRBD1 (5 bases). Trimming removed 0 bases at V and 7 bases at J, with 15 bases between. Germline V gene data show CDR1 as GTSNPN and CDR2 as SVGIG (reference sequence). The CDR3 covers 15 residues.

The chain uses TRBV5-1 and TRBJ2-1; 9 positions match TRBD1. Germline trimming cut 4 bases from V and 0 bases from J; bases unmatched to any gene: 14. The CDR3 is 19 residues long. Germline V CDR1 and CDR2: SGHRS, YFSETQ. In DNA, the CDR3 is TGCGCCAGCAGCCCCTTACCGGGACAGGGTTTAAACTCCTACAATGAGCAGTTCTTC. It encodes CASSPLPGQGLNSYNEQFF.

The DNA for the CDR3 is TGTGCCAGCAGTTTGACGGCGGGGACAGATACGCAGTATTTT. Translation: CASSLTAGTDTQYF. This sequence joins TRBV28 and TRBJ2-3; maybe TRBD2 (6 bases). This CDR3 region has 14 residues. Germline assignment: CDR1 MDHEN and CDR2 SYDVKM. V shed 3 bases and J shed 3 bases, with 10 bases lying between them.

This chain connects TRBV18 to TRBJ2-3; weak D call: TRBD2 (6 bases). CDR3 length: 15 residues. Germline lookup yields CDR1 KGHSH and CDR2 LQKENI. V lost 3 bases and J lost 4, with 14 bases in between. CDR3: CASSPTGEGSDTQYF. Written as DNA, the CDR3 is TGTGCCAGCTCACCTACGGGAGAGGGGTCAGATACGCAGTATTTT. The whole variable domain, filled in from reference TRBV18 and TRBJ2-3, reads NAGVMQNPRHLVRRRGQEARLRCSPMKGHSHVYWYRQLPEEGLKFMVYLQKENIIDESGMPKERFSAEFPKEGPSILRIQQVVRGDSAAYFCASSPTGEGSDTQYFGPGTRLTVL.

V and J are TRBV28 and TRBJ2-5; D is unclear. V was trimmed by 3 bases and J by 0 bases, leaving 11 bases between them. The CDR3 has 15 residues. Germline loops: CDR1 MDHEN, CDR2 SYDVKM. The CDR3 is CASSLSFVYQETQYF. DNA for the CDR3: TGTGCCAGCAGTTTGTCTTTCGTGTACCAAGAGACCCAGTACTTC. Supplemented by reference TRBV28 and TRBJ2-5, the full variable domain reads DVKVTQSSRYLVKRTGEKVFLECVQDMDHENMFWYRQDPGLGLRLIYFSYDVKMKEKGDIPEGYSVSREKKERFSLILESASTNQTSMYLCASSLSFVYQETQYFGPGTRLLVL.